This T cell receptor beta chain was captured in a study of T cells after yellow fever vaccination. The study, taken as a whole, reports: The bulk population could contribute abundant contaminating clonotypes to FACS-sorted repertoires.

Only a few counts were recorded for this clonotype. Its antigen remains unknown. MiXCR, run by TCRdb on the 5' RACE reads, gives a single entry per CDR3 protein. The sample has roughly 180,000 distinct CDR3 sequences, about 6.2% seen once. The sequenced sample was CD4+ T cells sorted from PBMCs, obtained on the day of the first yellow fever vaccination. This sequence was found in a man younger than 30 who received the YFV17D yellow fever vaccine.

CDR3 DNA sequence: TGTGCCAGCAGAGCCGGGCCACACGAGCCCCAGCATTTT. It specifies CASRAGPHEPQHF. The genes are TRBV25-1 and TRBJ1-5; D unclear. The germline V and J ends were trimmed by 6 bases and 8 bases, with 14 bases remaining between them. The CDR3 is 13 residues long. The germline V gene has CDR1 MGHDK and CDR2 SYGVNS. The whole variable domain, filled in from reference TRBV25-1 and TRBJ1-5, reads EADIYQTPRYLVIGTGKKITLECSQTMGHDKMYWYQQDPGMELHLIHYSYGVNSTEKGDLSSESTVSRIRTEHFPLTLESARPSHTSQYLCASRAGPHEPQHFGDGTRLSIL.